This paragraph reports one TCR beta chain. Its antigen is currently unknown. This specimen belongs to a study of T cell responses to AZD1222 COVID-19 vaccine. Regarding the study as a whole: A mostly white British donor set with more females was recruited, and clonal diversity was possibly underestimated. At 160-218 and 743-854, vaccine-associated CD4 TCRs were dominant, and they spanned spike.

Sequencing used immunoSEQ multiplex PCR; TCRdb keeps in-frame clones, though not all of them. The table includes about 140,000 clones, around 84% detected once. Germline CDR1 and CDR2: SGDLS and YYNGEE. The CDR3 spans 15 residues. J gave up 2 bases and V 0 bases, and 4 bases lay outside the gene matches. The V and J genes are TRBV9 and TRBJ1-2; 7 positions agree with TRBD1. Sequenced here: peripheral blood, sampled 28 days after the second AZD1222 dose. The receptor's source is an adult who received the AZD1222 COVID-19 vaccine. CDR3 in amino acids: CASSVASQGNYGYTF. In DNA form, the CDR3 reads TGTGCCAGCAGCGTAGCTTCACAGGGGAACTATGGCTACACCTTC.